The clone carrying this T cell receptor beta chain was seen a few times. Its antigen is not identified. V lost 5 bases, J lost 8 bases, and 16 bases lay in between. The CDR3 runs to 14 residues. Library preparation for TCR beta used quantitative 5'-RACE with molecular barcodes. TCRdb independently ran MiXCR on the 5' RACE reads; one entry per CDR3 protein. The sample contains some 250,000 distinct CDR3 sequences, 20% to 30% of which appear only once. The sample comes from a study of CD8 T cells in ankylosing spondylitis. Broader study findings: Reports say disease-linked clones showed up significantly more in matched ankylosing spondylitis synovial fluid.

Sequenced input: blood, either unsorted or a sorted T cell fraction (not recorded which). This TCR was sampled from a male donor with ankylosing spondylitis or in good health (not recorded which). This rearrangement joins TRBV12-3 or TRBV12-4 to TRBJ2-1; D may match TRBD1 or TRBD2 (6 bases each). The CDR3 loop reads CASSPGGGVDEQFF. The CDR3 nucleotides read TGTGCCAGCAGTCCTGGGGGCGGGGTCGATGAGCAGTTCTTC.